The clone carrying this TCR beta chain was observed at least ten times. Its antigen is unknown. Trimming removed 5 bases from V and 5 bases from J, with 12 bases in between. The CDR3 totals 13 residues. Germline V lookup: CDR1 SGHTA, CDR2 FQGTGA. The sample originates from a study of T cells in Graves' hyperthyroidism and ophthalmopathy. Findings of the study overall: Most thyroid clonotypes expanded above 0.001 appeared in blood too.

Diagnosis rested on symptoms, serum thyroxine and TRAb, thyroid ultrasound, and orbital computed tomography. The CDR3 regions of TCR beta were amplified from RNA transcripts. The TCR CDR3 first-round RT-PCR relied on the HTBI primer set. MiXCR, applied by TCRdb to the multiplex PCR reads, yields one record per CDR3 protein. The table lists 500,000 to 650,000 distinct CDR3 sequences, approximately 48% of them singletons. The receptor was derived from an adult woman with Graves' disease, either hyperthyroidism or ophthalmopathy (not recorded which). This sequence joins TRBV7-3 and TRBJ2-5; D unresolved. Sequencing was performed on peripheral blood or thyroid tissue (not recorded which). CDR3 region: CASSVRDGETQYF. The CDR3 DNA reads as TGTGCCAGCAGCGTTAGGGATGGGGAGACCCAGTACTTC.